The rows below give T cell receptor beta chains drawn from one sample of a study of blood T cells in healthy people across ages. One entry per CDR3 protein, called by TCRdb with MiXCR from the 5' RACE reads. The sample holds about 800,000 distinct CDR3 sequences; 25% are singletons and the top ten take 3% to 4.5%. These data were likewise used in another study, on T cells of mothers and their children.

What was sequenced was blood. These receptors were obtained from a boy between 10 and 17 years old in good health. The CDR3 runs from the conserved cysteine through the conserved F or W. D genes are given only for firm matches. Clone size is given for some rows only: seen once, a few or many times, or a class if the clone is expanded.

size	length	J	D	V	CDR3	DNA
many	18	TRBJ2-3	TRBD2	TRBV20-1	CSAREGLAGITSTDTQYF	TGCAGTGCTAGAGAGGGACTAGCGGGGATCACTAGCACAGATACGCAGTATTTT
few	16	TRBJ2-3	TRBD1	TRBV4-3	CASSRSGQGGGNTQYF	TGCGCCAGCAGCCGATCTGGACAGGGGGGTGGTAATACGCAGTATTTT
-	11	TRBJ1-2	TRBD1	TRBV28	CASSFDRDYTF	TGTGCCAGCAGTTTCGACAGGGATTACACCTTC
-	14	TRBJ2-3	-	TRBV6-2/TRBV6-3	CASSYLAGADTHYF	TGTGCCAGCAGTTACCTGGCGGGCGCAGATACGCACTATTTT
-	15	TRBJ1-4	-	TRBV7-9	CASSLGRPANEKLFF	TGTGCCAGCAGCTTAGGGCGCCCGGCTAATGAAAAACTGTTTTTT
-	16	TRBJ1-2	TRBD1	TRBV3-1	CASSPVPGQGAFGYTF	TGTGCCAGCAGCCCGGTACCGGGACAGGGGGCGTTTGGCTACACCTTC
few	16	TRBJ2-1	TRBD1	TRBV7-8	CASSFDRDRGWDEQFF	TGTGCCAGCAGCTTTGATCGGGACAGGGGTTGGGATGAGCAGTTCTTC
-	12	TRBJ2-1	-	TRBV6-5	CASNPLGGEQFF	TGTGCCAGCAACCCTTTGGGTGGTGAGCAGTTCTTC
few	16	TRBJ2-5	TRBD2	TRBV9	CASSGTLAGGFETQYF	TGTGCCAGCAGCGGAACCCTAGCGGGGGGTTTTGAGACCCAGTACTTC
once	15	TRBJ2-5	TRBD2	TRBV12-3/TRBV12-4	CASTMGLAGGETQYF	TGTGCCAGCACCATGGGCCTAGCGGGAGGAGAGACCCAGTACTTC
few	14	TRBJ1-4	-	TRBV28	CASSLQALNEKLFF	TGTGCCAGCAGTCTCCAGGCGCTTAATGAAAAACTGTTTTTT
few	15	TRBJ2-7	TRBD2	TRBV2	CASSRAGTSAYEQYF	TGTGCCAGCAGTCGAGCCGGGACTAGTGCATACGAGCAGTACTTC
-	15	TRBJ2-5	-	TRBV7-8	CASSLVGNLEETQYF	TGTGCCAGCAGCTTAGTAGGGAATCTGGAGGAGACCCAGTACTTC
-	17	TRBJ2-5	TRBD2	TRBV28	CASSLGLVGGLGETQYF	TGTGCCAGCAGTCTTGGACTAGTTGGTGGACTGGGAGAGACCCAGTACTTC
-	15	TRBJ2-7	-	TRBV7-9	CASSFRDTSIYEQYF	TGTGCCAGCAGCTTCCGGGACACTTCAATCTACGAGCAGTACTTC
few	15	TRBJ2-7	-	TRBV4-2	CASSQDVAGTYEQYF	TGTGCCAGCAGCCAAGATGTGGCAGGGACCTACGAGCAGTACTTC
-	17	TRBJ2-1	-	TRBV27	CASSLSGVGRKTGEQFF	TGTGCCAGCAGTTTGAGTGGGGTAGGACGAAAGACGGGTGAGCAGTTCTTC
-	15	TRBJ2-4	-	TRBV20-1	CSAIDRDAGGNIQYF	TGCAGTGCTATCGACCGGGACGCTGGGGGAAACATTCAGTACTTC
-	13	TRBJ1-1	-	TRBV20-1	CSASGTLNTEAFF	TGCAGTGCTAGTGGGACCCTGAACACTGAAGCTTTCTTT
-	11	TRBJ1-2	-	TRBV6-5	CASFTGGGYTF	TGTGCCAGCTTCACTGGAGGAGGCTACACCTTC
-	13	TRBJ2-7	TRBD1	TRBV5-1	CASSPPDRDEQYF	TGCGCCAGCAGCCCCCCCGACAGGGACGAGCAGTACTTC
-	15	TRBJ2-7	-	TRBV20-1	CSAKLDLSYSYEQYF	TGCAGTGCTAAACTAGACCTCTCATACTCCTACGAGCAGTACTTC
-	15	TRBJ1-4	-	TRBV7-3	CASSLYGGANEKLFF	TGTGCCAGCAGCTTATATGGGGGGGCTAATGAAAAACTGTTTTTT
-	16	TRBJ1-1	-	TRBV15	CATSRDLGNMNTEAFF	TGTGCCACCAGCAGAGATTTGGGGAACATGAACACTGAAGCTTTCTTT
-	14	TRBJ2-1	-	TRBV7-9	CASSFPPFYNEQFF	TGTGCCAGCAGCTTTCCCCCGTTCTACAATGAGCAGTTCTTC
-	15	TRBJ1-1	-	TRBV5-1	CASSYGDRANTEAFF	TGCGCCAGCAGCTACGGAGACAGAGCCAACACTGAAGCTTTCTTT
few	15	TRBJ2-5	TRBD2	TRBV7-7	CASSQAGGYQETQYF	TGTGCTAGCAGTCAGGCGGGAGGGTACCAAGAGACCCAGTACTTC
-	15	TRBJ2-7	-	TRBV6-2/TRBV6-3	CASSQTGRLEGEQYF	TGTGCCAGCAGCCAAACCGGGAGACTTGAGGGAGAGCAGTACTTC
-	16	TRBJ1-5	-	TRBV20-1	CSASAFGGSSNQPQHF	TGCAGTGCTAGCGCCTTTGGGGGTTCTAGCAATCAGCCCCAGCATTTT
-	12	TRBJ2-4	-	TRBV7-8	CASSPGPNIQYF	TGTGCCAGCAGTCCTGGGCCCAACATTCAGTACTTC